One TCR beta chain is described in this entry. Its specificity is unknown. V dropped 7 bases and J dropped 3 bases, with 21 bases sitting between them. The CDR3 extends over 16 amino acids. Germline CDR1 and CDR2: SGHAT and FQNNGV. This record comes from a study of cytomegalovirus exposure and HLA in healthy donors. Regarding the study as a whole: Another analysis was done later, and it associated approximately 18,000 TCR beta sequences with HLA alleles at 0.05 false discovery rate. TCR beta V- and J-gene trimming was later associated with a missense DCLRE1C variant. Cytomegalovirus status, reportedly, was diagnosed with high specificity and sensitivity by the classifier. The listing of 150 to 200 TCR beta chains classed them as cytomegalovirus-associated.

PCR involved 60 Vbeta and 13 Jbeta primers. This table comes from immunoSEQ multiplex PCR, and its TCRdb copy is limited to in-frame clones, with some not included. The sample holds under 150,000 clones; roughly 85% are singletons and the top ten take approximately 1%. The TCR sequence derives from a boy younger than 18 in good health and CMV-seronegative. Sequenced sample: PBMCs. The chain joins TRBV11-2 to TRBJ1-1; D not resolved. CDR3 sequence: CASTPSPIGIDTEAFF. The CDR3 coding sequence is TGTGCCAGCACCCCTTCGCCAATCGGTATTGACACTGAAGCTTTCTTT.